This T cell receptor (beta chain) is drawn from a study of T cell changes during pregnancy in multiple sclerosis. CDR3 length: 15 residues. Germline V gene lookup returns CDR1 LNHDA and CDR2 SQIVND (reference sequence). Germline trimming cut 3 bases from V and 3 bases from J; bases unmatched to any gene: 4. This clone was found many times. Using immunoSEQ multiplex PCR, the repertoire was profiled, and TCRdb retains in-frame clones only, with some absent. The sample contains about 20,000 clones, approximately 90% of which appear only once. The sequencing here drew on CD8+ T cells from peripheral blood mononuclear cells, taken in the third trimester of pregnancy. The receptor was isolated from a female donor in good health, enrolled as a control in a pregnancy study. The chain carries TRBV19 and TRBJ2-1; 8 bases line up with TRBD2. Written as DNA, the CDR3 is TGTGCCAGTAGTATGGGAGCGGGGGACTACAATGAGCAGTTCTTC. The encoded protein is CASSMGAGDYNEQFF.